A single sample gave rise to the 27 T cell receptor beta chains below, sequenced in a study of blood T cell repertoires in COVID-19. Repertoires were generated with immunoSEQ multiplex PCR, while TCRdb's copy carries only in-frame clones and drops some. This sample has approximately 190,000 clones, with approximately 85% found just once. Source material: peripheral blood. These receptors were collected from a woman aged 65 to 85 with active or convalescent COVID-19.

The J gene is TRBJ1-4, the V gene TRBV19, with 9 bases fitting TRBD1. CDR1 is LNHDA, CDR2 SQIVND, per germline (reference sequence). The V segment lost 9 bases and the J segment 5 bases; nucleotides outside the gene matches: 7. The CDR3 has 14 residues. The CDR3 nucleotides are TGTGCCAGCCACAGGGGGCGAGGGAATGAAAAACTGTTTTTT. Translation gives CASHRGRGNEKLFF.

V and J are TRBV20-1 and TRBJ1-2; D is undetermined. The germline V gene encodes CDR1 DFQATT and CDR2 SNEGSKA (reference sequence). CDR3 length: 11 residues. V was cut by 6 bases and J by 2 bases, with 7 bases left in between. CDR3 protein: CSAAGNYGYTF. CDR3 sequence (DNA): TGCAGTGCGGCCGGGAACTATGGCTACACCTTC.

This chain joins TRBV28 and TRBJ2-3; TRBD2 is a possible D gene (6 bases). CDR1 and CDR2 (germline): MDHEN, SYDVKM. V shed 6 bases and J shed 1 base, with 20 bases lying between them. The CDR3 is 17 amino acids. CDR3 bases: TGTGCCAGCAGCTTCCCGAAAGCGGGCACCCGCACAGATACGCAGTATTTT. As protein: CASSFPKAGTRTDTQYF.

The rearrangement uses TRBV5-1 and TRBJ2-1, with TRBD2 matching over 11 bases. The CDR3 is 17 residues long. In germline, CDR1 is SGHRS, CDR2 YFSETQ. V was clipped by 4 bases and J by 9 bases; unmatched bases: 15. The CDR3 DNA sequence: TGCGCCAGCAGCCCACCCGTGACTAGCGGGATAGGGGGTGAGCAGTTCTTC. Protein product: CASSPPVTSGIGGEQFF.

This rearrangement joins TRBV24-1 to TRBJ2-3, with 10 bases lining up with TRBD1. V trimming: 3 bases; J trimming: 4 bases; junction bases outside the gene matches: 9. CDR3 size: 17 residues. Germline V gene lookup returns CDR1 KGHDR and CDR2 SFDVKD. The CDR3 sequence is CATSDLSTGGLADTQYF. The CDR3, as DNA: TGTGCCACCAGTGATCTCTCGACAGGGGGCCTAGCAGATACGCAGTATTTT.

V gene TRBV6-6 combines with J gene TRBJ2-7; 9 bases fit TRBD1. The V segment lost 5 bases and the J segment 3 bases; nucleotides outside the gene matches: 11. The germline CDR1 and CDR2 sequences are MNHNY and SVGAGI (reference sequence). The CDR3 loop spans 16 amino acids. CDR3 DNA sequence: TGTGCCAGCAGTCATCTCCCGGGACAGGGTCGCTACGAGCAGTACTTC. Its translation is CASSHLPGQGRYEQYF.

This clone was seen a handful of times. The genes are TRBV28 and TRBJ1-6; 12 bases map to TRBD1. Trimming cost V 2 bases and J 6 bases; bases outside gene matches: 2. Germline CDR1 is MDHEN and CDR2 is SYDVKM. The CDR3 contains 16 residues. For the CDR3, the DNA is TGTGCCAGCAGTTTAGGGACAGGGGGCGTTAATTCACCCCTCCACTTT. This sequence encodes CASSLGTGGVNSPLHF.

This clone was observed a few times. V is TRBV11-3 and J is TRBJ2-2; D perhaps matches TRBD1 (5 bases). Deletions cut 1 base from V and 7 bases from J, with 7 bases between. The CDR3 totals 13 residues. Germline CDR1 is SGHNT and CDR2 is YENEEA. CDR3 DNA sequence: TGTGCCAGCAGCTTAGTGCAGGGCGGGGAGCTGTTTTTT. It translates to CASSLVQGGELFF. The whole variable domain, remainder taken from reference TRBV11-3 and TRBJ2-2, is EAGVVQSPRYKIIEKKQPVAFWCNPISGHNTLYWYLQNLGQGPELLIRYENEEAVDDSQLPKDRFSAERLKGVDSTLKIQPAELGDSAVYLCASSLVQGGELFFGEGSRLTVL.

V and J are TRBV3-1 (or the pseudogene TRBV3-2) and TRBJ1-1, with D maybe TRBD1 (6 bases). The CDR3 runs 14 residues. The V and J ends lost 1 base and 1 base respectively, with 7 bases between them. From germline, CDR1 is LGHDT and CDR2 YNNKEL (reference sequence). CDR3 protein: CASSQAGANTEAFF. The CDR3 region has the DNA TGTGCCAGCAGCCAAGCAGGGGCGAACACTGAAGCTTTCTTT.

V usage is TRBV10-2 and J usage is TRBJ1-2; D is possibly TRBD1 (6 bases). The CDR3 is 14 residues long. Germline V gene sequence: CDR1 WSHSY, CDR2 SAAADI. Trimming took off 5 bases at V and 2 bases at J, with 12 bases between the two ends. CDR3 in amino acids: CASSRGQGNYGYTF. The CDR3 DNA follows: TGCGCCAGCAGTAGGGGCCAGGGGAACTATGGCTACACCTTC.

This clone came up a few times. The chain uses TRBV5-1 and TRBJ1-3, with D possibly matching TRBD1 (6 bases). The V end lost 5 bases, the J end lost 2 bases, and 17 bases lay between the germline ends. Germline loops: CDR1 SGHRS, CDR2 YFSETQ. The CDR3 covers 16 residues. This CDR3 reads CASSRNPGVTGNTIYF. DNA for the CDR3: TGCGCCAGCAGTCGCAACCCAGGGGTTACTGGAAACACCATATATTTT.

The chain is built from TRBV25-1 and TRBJ2-5, with a possible D match to TRBD1 (6 bases). The germline V gene encodes CDR1 MGHDK and CDR2 SYGVNS. The V and J ends lost 8 bases and 5 bases respectively, with 15 bases between them. The CDR3 consists of 13 residues. The CDR3 DNA follows: TGTGCCAGCGGATCAGGGGCCAGGGAGACCCAGTACTTC. Its protein is CASGSGARETQYF.

The V gene is TRBV25-1, the J gene TRBJ2-1; 7 nucleotides align to TRBD2. The germline gives CDR1 MGHDK, CDR2 SYGVNS. V lost 4 bases, J lost 2 bases, and 2 bases stayed unmatched. The CDR3 contains 14 residues. As DNA, the CDR3 is TGTGCCAGCAGTGGCGGGAGAGCCTACAATGAGCAGTTCTTC. Translating it yields CASSGGRAYNEQFF.

The table lists this clone with a count of one. The rearrangement uses TRBV5-1 and TRBJ2-2, with 8 positions matching TRBD2. CDR3 length: 15 residues. Germline lookup yields CDR1 SGHRS and CDR2 YFSETQ. Trimming cost V 4 bases and J 5 bases; bases outside gene matches: 7. CDR3 region: CASSPPGGSTGELFF. CDR3 nucleotide sequence: TGCGCCAGCAGCCCCCCGGGAGGGTCGACCGGGGAGCTGTTTTTT.

The chain employs TRBV5-1 and TRBJ1-1; D not resolved. Germline values: CDR1 SGHRS, CDR2 YFSETQ. Between the trimmed V and J ends, which lost 4 bases and 4 bases, there was a span of 17 bases. The CDR3 runs 15 residues. CDR3 nucleotide sequence: TGCGCCAGCAGCCTATGGGTGGCCCGGGGCACTGAAGCTTTCTTT. Residues: CASSLWVARGTEAFF.

The gene calls are TRBV4-1 and TRBJ2-7, with D perhaps TRBD1 (6 bases). The V gene's germline CDR1 is MGHRA and CDR2 YSYEKL. Between the trimmed V and J ends, which lost 3 bases and 2 bases, there was a span of 17 bases. The CDR3 has 16 amino acids. In nucleotides, the CDR3 is TGCGCCAGCAGCCACGTCGGGACATACATTCCCTACGAGCAGTACTTC. It translates to CASSHVGTYIPYEQYF.

The gene calls are TRBV18 and TRBJ2-7, with D tentatively TRBD1 (5 bases). V was cut by 3 bases and J by 0 bases, with 18 bases left in between. CDR1 and CDR2 from the germline V gene are KGHSH and LQKENI. The CDR3 has 17 amino acids. DNA of the CDR3: TGTGCCAGCTCACCGGCGGTGGACACGGTTTTCTCCTACGAGCAGTACTTC. It codes for CASSPAVDTVFSYEQYF. Drawing the rest from reference TRBV18 and TRBJ2-7, the complete variable domain is NAGVMQNPRHLVRRRGQEARLRCSPMKGHSHVYWYRQLPEEGLKFMVYLQKENIIDESGMPKERFSAEFPKEGPSILRIQQVVRGDSAAYFCASSPAVDTVFSYEQYFGPGTRLTVT.

J is TRBJ2-5 and V is TRBV9, with no clear D. Trimming cost V 0 bases and J 5 bases, with 11 bases left between them. The CDR3 is 14 residues long. Germline CDR1 and CDR2: SGDLS and YYNGEE. The CDR3 spells CASSVASGRETQYF. CDR3 DNA: TGTGCCAGCAGCGTAGCATCGGGTCGGGAGACCCAGTACTTC.

The chain employs TRBV27 and TRBJ2-1; the match to TRBD2 covers 12 bases. Germline CDR1 MNHEY, CDR2 SMNVEV (reference sequence). The junction had 8 bases not matched to a gene; V was cut back by 3 bases and J by 8 bases. The CDR3 spans 16 residues. The CDR3 sequence is CASSFLTSGRSDEQFF. The CDR3, as DNA: TGTGCCAGCAGTTTCCTCACTAGCGGGAGGAGCGATGAGCAGTTCTTC.

The chain joins TRBV28 to TRBJ1-4; D is unresolved. V shed 4 bases and J shed 3 bases, with 15 bases lying between them. CDR3 length: 16 amino acids. Germline CDR1 and CDR2: MDHEN and SYDVKM. This CDR3 is CASSSPGSESNEKLFF. The CDR3 DNA is TGTGCCAGCAGTTCCCCGGGGTCAGAATCTAATGAAAAACTGTTTTTT. The full variable domain, completed using reference TRBV28 and TRBJ1-4, is DVKVTQSSRYLVKRTGEKVFLECVQDMDHENMFWYRQDPGLGLRLIYFSYDVKMKEKGDIPEGYSVSREKKERFSLILESASTNQTSMYLCASSSPGSESNEKLFFGSGTQLSVL.

The chain carries TRBV7-9 and TRBJ2-3; unclear D gene. The CDR3 runs to 15 residues. Trimming stripped 5 bases from V and 0 bases from J, with 12 bases between. Per germline, CDR1 SEHNR and CDR2 FQNEAQ (reference sequence). As DNA, the CDR3 is TGTGCCAGCAGCCCCCTAGACCCCAGCACAGATACGCAGTATTTT. This translates into CASSPLDPSTDTQYF. The full variable domain, with the rest looked up from reference TRBV7-9 and TRBJ2-3, is DTGVSQNPRHKITKRGQNVTFRCDPISEHNRLYWYRQTLGQGPEFLTYFQNEAQLEKSRLLSDRFSAERPKGSFSTLEIQRTEQGDSAMYLCASSPLDPSTDTQYFGPGTRLTVL.

The chain joins TRBV5-1 to TRBJ2-1; TRBD1 might be the D (6 bases). Between the trimmed V and J ends, which lost 2 bases and 8 bases, there was a span of 8 bases. The CDR3 is 12 residues long. Germline CDR1 is SGHRS and CDR2 is YFSETQ. CDR3 bases: TGCGCCAGCAGCTTACAGGGCGATGAGCAGTTCTTC. Translation gives CASSLQGDEQFF.

This clone appeared a few times. This chain's CDR3 is CASSRGGNQPQHF. The DNA for the CDR3 is TGTGCCAGCAGCAGGGGTGGCAATCAGCCCCAGCATTTT. V and J are TRBV12-3 or TRBV12-4 and TRBJ1-5; weak D call: TRBD1 (6 bases). This CDR3 spans 13 amino acids. Trimming stripped 6 bases from V and 2 bases from J, with 8 bases between.

In its sample, this clone was seen once. Written as DNA, the CDR3 is TGTGCCAGCAGCCGAACTGACAGCTCCGAAGCTTTCTTT. It translates to CASSRTDSSEAFF. V is TRBV6-5 and J is TRBJ1-1, with a weak D call TRBD1 (5 bases). The CDR3 is 13 amino acids. Per germline, CDR1 MNHEY and CDR2 SVGAGI. The V gene lost 6 bases and the J gene lost 8 bases, with 16 bases spanning the gap.

The chain couples TRBV5-1 to TRBJ2-5, with D possibly matching TRBD2 (6 bases). This CDR3 is built from 15 residues. Between the trimmed V and J ends, which lost 4 bases and 4 bases, there was a span of 17 bases. From germline, CDR1 is SGHRS and CDR2 YFSETQ. CDR3 DNA sequence: TGCGCCAGCAGCAGGCCTGGGACTCCGGCAGAGACCCAGTACTTC. Its translation is CASSRPGTPAETQYF.

Written as DNA, the CDR3 is TGTGCCAGCAGCCCCACAGGGACAAGGGGAAAATATGGCTACACCTTC. It encodes CASSPTGTRGKYGYTF. The rearrangement uses TRBV7-3 and TRBJ1-2; maybe TRBD1 (6 bases). The V and J ends lost 5 bases and 5 bases respectively, with 21 bases between them. The CDR3 is made up of 16 amino acids. Per germline, CDR1 SGHTA and CDR2 FQGTGA.

This chain joins TRBV19 and TRBJ2-7; TRBD2 aligns across 9 bases. The CDR3 sequence is 15 residues long. CDR1 is LNHDA, CDR2 SQIVND, per germline (reference sequence). V was pared by 5 bases and J by 3 bases, with 8 bases of the junction left unmatched. The CDR3 reads CASSLTLAGYYEQYF. CDR3 nucleotides: TGTGCCAGTAGTCTGACTCTAGCGGGATACTACGAGCAGTACTTC.